This TCR beta chain was identified during a study of T cell repertoires in cytomegalovirus infection. Overall study: TCR beta signatures that were public indicated CMV infection and matching HLA type. General study findings and limits: HLA-C-restricted CMV clonotypes gave the most frequent clonotype in two of eight donors.

V lost 5 bases and J 8 bases, leaving 16 bases between the germline ends. The CDR3 runs to 14 residues. Germline V gene lookup returns CDR1 MNHEY and CDR2 SMNVEV (reference sequence). TCRdb re-analysed the reads in MiXCR, keeping a single row per CDR3 protein. Of about 900,000 distinct CDR3 sequences in the sample, 30% to 40% were seen once. Turning to this clonotype: Antigen specificity is unknown.

The receptor was derived from a human donor in good health (CMV status not recorded). Some clones in this sample may be carry-over from other donors' samples. The chain carries TRBV27 and TRBJ1-5, with no clear D. The material sequenced was cultured CD8+ T cells from PBMCs, taken from culture after CMV antigen stimulation. CDR3 sequence (DNA): TGTGCCAGCAGTCCCCTGCGGGGTTCGAAGCCCCAGCATTTT. Its translation is CASSPLRGSKPQHF.